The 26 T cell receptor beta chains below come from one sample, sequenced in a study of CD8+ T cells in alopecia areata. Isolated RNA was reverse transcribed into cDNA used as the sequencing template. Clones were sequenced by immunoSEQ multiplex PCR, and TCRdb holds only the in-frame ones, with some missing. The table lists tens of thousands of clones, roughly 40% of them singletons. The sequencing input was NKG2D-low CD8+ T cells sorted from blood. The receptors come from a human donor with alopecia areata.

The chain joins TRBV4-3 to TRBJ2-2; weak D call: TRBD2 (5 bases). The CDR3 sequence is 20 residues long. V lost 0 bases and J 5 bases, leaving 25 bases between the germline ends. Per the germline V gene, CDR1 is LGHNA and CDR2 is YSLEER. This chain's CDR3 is CASSQDRTGSSAPWTGELFF. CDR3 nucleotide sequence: TGCGCCAGCAGCCAAGATCGAACGGGGAGCTCGGCCCCTTGGACCGGGGAGCTGTTTTTT.

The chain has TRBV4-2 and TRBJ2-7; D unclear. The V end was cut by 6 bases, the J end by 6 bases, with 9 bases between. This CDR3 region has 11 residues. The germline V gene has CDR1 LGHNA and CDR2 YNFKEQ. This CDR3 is CASSFSTEQYF. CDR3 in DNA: TGTGCCAGCAGTTTCTCTACCGAGCAGTACTTC.

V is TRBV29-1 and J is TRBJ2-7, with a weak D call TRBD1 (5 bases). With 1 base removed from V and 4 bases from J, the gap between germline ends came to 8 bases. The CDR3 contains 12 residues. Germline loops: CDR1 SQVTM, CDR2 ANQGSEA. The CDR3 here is CSVEVRAYEQYF. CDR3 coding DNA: TGCAGCGTTGAAGTCAGGGCTTACGAGCAGTACTTC.

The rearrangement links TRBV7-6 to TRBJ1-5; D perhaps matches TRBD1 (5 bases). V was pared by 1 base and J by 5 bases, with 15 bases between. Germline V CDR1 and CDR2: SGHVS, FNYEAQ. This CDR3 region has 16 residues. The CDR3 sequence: CASSLVPGRSDQPQHF. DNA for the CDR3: TGTGCCAGCAGCTTAGTCCCAGGGAGATCAGATCAGCCCCAGCATTTT. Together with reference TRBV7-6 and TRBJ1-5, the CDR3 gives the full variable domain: GAGVSQSPRYKVTKRGQDVALRCDPISGHVSLYWYRQALGQGPEFLTYFNYEAQQDKSGLPNDRFSAERPEGSISTLTIQRTEQRDSAMYRCASSLVPGRSDQPQHFGDGTRLSIL.

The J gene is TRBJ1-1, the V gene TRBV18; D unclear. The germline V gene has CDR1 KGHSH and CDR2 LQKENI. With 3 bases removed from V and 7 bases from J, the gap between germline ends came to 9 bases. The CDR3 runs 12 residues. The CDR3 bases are TGTGCCAGCTCACCCTCAGCGCATGAAGCTTTCTTT. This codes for CASSPSAHEAFF.

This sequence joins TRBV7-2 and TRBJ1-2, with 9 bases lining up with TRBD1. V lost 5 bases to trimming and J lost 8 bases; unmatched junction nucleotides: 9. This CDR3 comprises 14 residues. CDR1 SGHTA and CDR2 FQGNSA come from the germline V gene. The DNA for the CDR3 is TGTGCCAGCAGCCAGAGGGGACAGGGTGTCGGCTACACCTTC. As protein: CASSQRGQGVGYTF.

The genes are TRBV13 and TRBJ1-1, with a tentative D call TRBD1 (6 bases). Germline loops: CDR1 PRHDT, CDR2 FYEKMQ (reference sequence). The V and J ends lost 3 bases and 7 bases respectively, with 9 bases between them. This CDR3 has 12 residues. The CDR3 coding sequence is TGTGCCAGCAGCTTGGGGGACAATGAAGCTTTCTTT. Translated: CASSLGDNEAFF. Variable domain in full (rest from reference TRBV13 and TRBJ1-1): AAGVIQSPRHLIKEKRETATLKCYPIPRHDTVYWYQQGPGQDPQFLISFYEKMQSDKGSIPDRFSAQQFSDYHSELNMSSLELGDSALYFCASSLGDNEAFFGQGTRLTVV.

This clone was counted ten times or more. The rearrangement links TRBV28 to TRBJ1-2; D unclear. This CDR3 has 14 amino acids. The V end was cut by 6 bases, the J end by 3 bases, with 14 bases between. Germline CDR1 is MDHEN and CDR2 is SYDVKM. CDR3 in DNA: TGTGCCAGCAGACCCTTGGTTACTCACTATGGCTACACCTTC. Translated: CASRPLVTHYGYTF.

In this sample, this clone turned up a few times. The CDR3 spells CASSDRPDGHGYTF. CDR3 in DNA: TGTGCCAGCAGTGACCGTCCCGACGGACATGGCTACACCTTC. V usage is TRBV6-4 and J usage is TRBJ1-2; D unresolved. Germline CDR1 reads MRHNA; CDR2 reads SNTAGT. V lost 2 bases, J lost 6 bases, and 13 bases lay in between. The CDR3 spans 14 residues.

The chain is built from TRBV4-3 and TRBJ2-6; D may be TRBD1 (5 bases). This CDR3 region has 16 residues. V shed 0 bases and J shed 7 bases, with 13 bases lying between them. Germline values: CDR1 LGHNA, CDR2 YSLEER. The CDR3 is CASSQEGTGGANVLTF. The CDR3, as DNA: TGCGCCAGCAGCCAAGAAGGAACAGGCGGAGCCAACGTCCTGACTTTC.

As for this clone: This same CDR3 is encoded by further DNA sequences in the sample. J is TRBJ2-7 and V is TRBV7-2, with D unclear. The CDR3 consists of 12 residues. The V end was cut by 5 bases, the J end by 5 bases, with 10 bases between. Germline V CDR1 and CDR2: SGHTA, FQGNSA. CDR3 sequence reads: CASSPRSHEQYF. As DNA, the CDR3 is TGTGCCAGCAGCCCCCGGTCCCACGAGCAGTACTTC.

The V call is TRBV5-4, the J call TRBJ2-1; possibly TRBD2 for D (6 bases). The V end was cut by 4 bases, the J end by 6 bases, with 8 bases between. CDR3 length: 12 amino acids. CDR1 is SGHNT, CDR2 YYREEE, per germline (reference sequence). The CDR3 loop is CASSVGLNEQFF. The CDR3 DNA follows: TGTGCCAGCAGCGTGGGACTCAATGAGCAGTTCTTC.

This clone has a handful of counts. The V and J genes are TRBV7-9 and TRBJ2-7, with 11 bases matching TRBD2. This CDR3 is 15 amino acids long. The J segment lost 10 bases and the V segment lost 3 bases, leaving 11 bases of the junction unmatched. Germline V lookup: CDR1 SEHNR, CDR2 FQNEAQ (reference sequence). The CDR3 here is CASSLGTSGPLGQYF. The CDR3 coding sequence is TGTGCCAGCAGCTTGGGGACTAGCGGTCCCCTAGGTCAGTACTTC.

The CDR3 loop reads CASSLGTVAYEQYF. The CDR3 nucleotides read TGCGCCAGCAGCCTCGGGACAGTGGCCTACGAGCAGTACTTC. The chain links TRBV4-3 to TRBJ2-7, with 7 bases matching TRBD1. V was pared by 4 bases and J by 2 bases, with 5 bases of the junction left unmatched. Germline V gene sequence: CDR1 LGHNA, CDR2 YSLEER. This CDR3 region has 14 residues.

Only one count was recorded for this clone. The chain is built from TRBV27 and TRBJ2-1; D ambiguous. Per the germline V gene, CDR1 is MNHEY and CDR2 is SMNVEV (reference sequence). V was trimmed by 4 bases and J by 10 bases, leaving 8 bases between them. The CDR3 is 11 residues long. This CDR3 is CASSWGSEQFF. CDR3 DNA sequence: TGTGCCAGCAGTTGGGGAAGCGAGCAGTTCTTC.

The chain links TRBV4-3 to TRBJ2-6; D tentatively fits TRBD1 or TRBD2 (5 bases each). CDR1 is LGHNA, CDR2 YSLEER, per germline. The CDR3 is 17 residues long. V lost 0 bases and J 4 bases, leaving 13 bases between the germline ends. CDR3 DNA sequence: TGCGCCAGCAGCCAAGATGGGGGTGGGGACGGGGCCAACGTCCTGACTTTC. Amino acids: CASSQDGGGDGANVLTF.

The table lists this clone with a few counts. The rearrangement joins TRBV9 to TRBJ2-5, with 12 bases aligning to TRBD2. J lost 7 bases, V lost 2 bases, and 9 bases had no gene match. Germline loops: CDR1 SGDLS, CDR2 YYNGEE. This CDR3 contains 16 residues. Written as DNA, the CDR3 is TGTGCCAGCAGCGTCGGACTAGCGGGGAGAGAAGGGACCCAGTACTTC. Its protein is CASSVGLAGREGTQYF.

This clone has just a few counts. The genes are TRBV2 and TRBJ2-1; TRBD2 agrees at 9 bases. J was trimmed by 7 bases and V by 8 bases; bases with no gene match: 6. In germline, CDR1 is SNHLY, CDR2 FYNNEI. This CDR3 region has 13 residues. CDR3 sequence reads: CASFGTSRNEQFF. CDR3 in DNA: TGTGCCAGCTTCGGGACTAGCCGGAATGAGCAGTTCTTC.

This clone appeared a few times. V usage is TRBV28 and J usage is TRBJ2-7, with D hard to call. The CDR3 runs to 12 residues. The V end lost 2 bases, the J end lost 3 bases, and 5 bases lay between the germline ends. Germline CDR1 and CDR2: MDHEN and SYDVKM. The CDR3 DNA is TGTGCCAGCAGTTTAATAGACTACGAGCAGTACTTC. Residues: CASSLIDYEQYF.

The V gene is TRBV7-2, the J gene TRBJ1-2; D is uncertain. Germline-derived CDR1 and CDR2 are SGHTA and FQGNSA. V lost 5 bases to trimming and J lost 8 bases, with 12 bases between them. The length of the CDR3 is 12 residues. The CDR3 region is CASSLSRDGYTF. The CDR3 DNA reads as TGTGCCAGCAGCCTATCCCGAGACGGCTACACCTTC.

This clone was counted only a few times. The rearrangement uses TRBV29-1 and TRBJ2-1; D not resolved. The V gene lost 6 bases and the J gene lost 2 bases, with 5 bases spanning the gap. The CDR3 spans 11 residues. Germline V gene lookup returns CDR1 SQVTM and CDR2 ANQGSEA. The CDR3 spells CSVPTYNEQFF. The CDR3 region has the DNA TGCAGCGTCCCCACCTACAATGAGCAGTTCTTC.

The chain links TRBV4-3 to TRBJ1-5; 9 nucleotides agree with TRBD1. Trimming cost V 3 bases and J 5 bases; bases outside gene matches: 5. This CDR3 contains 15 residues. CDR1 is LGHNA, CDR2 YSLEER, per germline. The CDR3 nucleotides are TGCGCCAGCAGCCACGAACAGGGGGCCGATCAGCCCCAGCATTTT. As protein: CASSHEQGADQPQHF.

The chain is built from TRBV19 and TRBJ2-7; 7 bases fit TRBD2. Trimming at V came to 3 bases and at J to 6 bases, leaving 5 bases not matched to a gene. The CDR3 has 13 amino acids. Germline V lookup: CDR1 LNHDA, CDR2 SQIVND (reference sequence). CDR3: CASSMGGEREQYF. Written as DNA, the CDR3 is TGTGCCAGTAGTATGGGGGGGGAGCGCGAGCAGTACTTC.

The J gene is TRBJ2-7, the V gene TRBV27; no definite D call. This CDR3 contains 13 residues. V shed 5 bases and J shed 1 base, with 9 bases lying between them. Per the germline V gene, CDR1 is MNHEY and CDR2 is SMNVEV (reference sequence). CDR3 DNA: TGTGCCAGCAGTGGCGCGGTGTCCTACGAGCAGTACTTC. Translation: CASSGAVSYEQYF.

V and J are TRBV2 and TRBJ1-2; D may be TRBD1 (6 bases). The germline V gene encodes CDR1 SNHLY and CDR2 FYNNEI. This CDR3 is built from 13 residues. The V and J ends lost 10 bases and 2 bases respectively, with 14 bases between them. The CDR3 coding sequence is TGTGCCATAAAGGGTGGACAGAACTATGGCTACACCTTC. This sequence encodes CAIKGGQNYGYTF.

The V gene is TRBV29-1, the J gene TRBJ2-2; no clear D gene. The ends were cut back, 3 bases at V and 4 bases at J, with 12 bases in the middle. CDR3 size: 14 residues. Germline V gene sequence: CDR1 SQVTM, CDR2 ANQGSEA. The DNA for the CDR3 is TGCAGCGTTGATCCCGGGTTCGGCACCGGGGAGCTGTTTTTT. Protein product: CSVDPGFGTGELFF.